Shown below are 31 T cell receptor beta chains from a single sample sequenced in a study of T cells in women clearing cervical HPV infection. Libraries were prepared by immunoSEQ multiplex PCR; TCRdb keeps only in-frame clonotypes and omits some of them. The table lists approximately 33,000 clones. The sequencing sample was made of blood buffy coat. The receptor source for this set is a woman between 18 and 70 years old with a cervical HPV16 infection that either progressed to CIN3+ or cleared (not recorded which).

A note on this clone: The observed sequence ends 3 residues before the CDR3 terminus, with the missing tail filled in from the germline J gene. The V call is TRBV30, the J call TRBJ2-3; no definite D call. The V end lost 0 bases, the J end lost 0 bases, and 13 bases lay between the germline ends. In germline, CDR1 is GTSNPN, CDR2 SVGIG (reference sequence). The CDR3 is 16 residues long. The CDR3 DNA, read in part, is TGTGCCTGGAGTGTAGGCCGCGGCCCTAGCACAGATACG. Amino acid sequence: CAWSVGRGPSTDT. The entire CDR3 is CAWSVGRGPSTDTQYF.

About this clone itself: The read ends 3 residues shy of where the CDR3 ends; the end is completed using the germline J gene. The genes are TRBV6-1 and TRBJ2-2, with 7 bases fitting TRBD2. The CDR3 has 16 residues. Trimming cost V 1 base and J 6 bases; bases outside gene matches: 8. The V gene's germline CDR1 is MNHNS and CDR2 SASEGT. CDR3 protein: CASSEVGGGRAGELFF. The part of the CDR3 DNA that was read is TGTGCCAGCAGTGAAGTCGGCGGGGGTAGGGCCGGGGAG.

In the case of this clone: The DNA ends 3 residues before the CDR3 does, and the rest of the CDR3 is filled in from the germline J gene. V usage is TRBV28 and J usage is TRBJ2-7; 9 bases are shared with TRBD1. V lost 6 bases and J lost 6; bases outside the gene matches: 6. This CDR3 spans 13 amino acids. CDR1 MDHEN and CDR2 SYDVKM come from the germline V gene. The DNA read from the CDR3 is TGTGCCAGCAGCTCGGGACAGGGAGCCGAG. Its protein is CASSSGQGAE. The full CDR3 protein reads CASSSGQGAEQYF.

Worth noting for this clone: Read data end 3 residues before the CDR3 end; the end is taken from the germline J gene. V gene TRBV24-1 combines with J gene TRBJ1-2; the D gene is possibly TRBD1 (5 bases). Germline loops: CDR1 KGHDR, CDR2 SFDVKD. Deletions cut 10 bases from V and 0 bases from J, with 14 bases between. The CDR3 sequence is 14 residues long. CDR3 DNA, as far as it was read: TGTGCCACAGCCCCGTCGACAGCTAACTATGGC. Protein sequence: CATAPSTANYG. Given in full, the CDR3 is CATAPSTANYGYTF.

Notes on this clone: The CDR3 is cut off 3 residues early in the read; its end comes from the germline J gene. The chain combines TRBV6-1 with TRBJ1-1; tentatively, D is TRBD1 (6 bases). The CDR3 covers 14 residues. From germline, CDR1 is MNHNS and CDR2 SASEGT. Deletions cut 1 base from V and 6 bases from J, with 12 bases between. The sequenced CDR3 bases are TGTGCCAGCAGTGAAGGTGACAGGCTAGCTGAA. Its translation: CASSEGDRLAE. The whole CDR3 sequence reads CASSEGDRLAEAFF.

The CDR3 here is CATTTLGTGELFF. CDR3 DNA (partial): TGTGCCACCACTACATTGGGCACCGGGGAG. The chain joins TRBV5-5 to TRBJ2-2; no reliable D call. The CDR3 end is not reached by the read, which stops 3 residues before it; the germline J gene fills it in. The CDR3 sequence is 13 residues long. CDR1 and CDR2 (germline): SGHKS, YYEKEE (reference sequence). V was pared by 9 bases and J by 4 bases, with 13 bases between.

Worth noting for this clone: The read halts 3 residues ahead of the CDR3 end, with the missing end drawn from the germline J gene. V usage is TRBV7-9 and J usage is TRBJ1-4; D is unresolved. Germline values: CDR1 SEHNR, CDR2 FQNEAQ (reference sequence). This CDR3 spans 13 amino acids. Trimming pared 1 base from V and 6 bases from J, leaving 6 bases between. The CDR3 bases that were read are TGTGCCAGCAGCTTAGACAGAGATGAAAAA. It is translated as CASSLDRDEK. The whole CDR3 sequence reads CASSLDRDEKLFF.

Turning to this clone: The read comes to an end 3 residues before the CDR3 does, leaving the germline J gene to fill in the end. The chain links TRBV7-6 to TRBJ2-3; possibly TRBD1 or TRBD2 for D (5 bases each). The germline V gene encodes CDR1 SGHVS and CDR2 FNYEAQ. This CDR3 has 13 residues. The CDR3 sequence: CASSYSRGETQYF. CDR3 DNA, as far as it was read: TGTGCCAGCAGCTATTCCCGAGGGGAGACG.

With regard to this clone: The missing CDR3 end, 3 residues past where the read stops, is filled in from the germline J gene. The rearrangement joins TRBV5-1 to TRBJ2-3, with TRBD2 identical over 15 bases. The germline V gene has CDR1 SGHRS and CDR2 YFSETQ. Trimming took 5 bases from V and 6 from J; bases not matched to a gene: 4. This CDR3 is 15 amino acids long. The CDR3 bases that were read are TGCGCCAGCAGACCCGGACTAGCGGGAGGGGATACG. As protein: CASRPGLAGGDT. The whole CDR3 sequence reads CASRPGLAGGDTQYF.

Concerning this clone: The CDR3 extends 3 residues past the end of the read, so its final part is completed from the germline J gene. The rearrangement uses TRBV19 and TRBJ2-2, with 12 positions matching TRBD2. Germline CDR1 LNHDA, CDR2 SQIVND (reference sequence). The CDR3 has 19 residues. The covered CDR3 bases are TGTGCCAGTAGTGCTCAAAGGACTAGCGGGGACTCTGGGGCCAACGTG. It encodes CASSAQRTSGDSGANV. The CDR3 in its entirety is CASSAQRTSGDSGANVLFF.

In regard to this clone: Read data end 3 residues before the CDR3 end; the end is taken from the germline J gene. This chain links TRBV7-3 with TRBJ2-2, with D tentatively TRBD1 (5 bases). V lost 5 bases and J 4 bases, leaving 14 bases between the germline ends. Germline V gives CDR1 SGHTA, CDR2 FQGTGA. The CDR3 is 15 residues long. The CDR3 DNA, read in part, is TGTGCCAGCAGCCCACAGACAGTGGGCACCGGGGAG. Translated: CASSPQTVGTGE. The whole CDR3 protein reads CASSPQTVGTGELFF.

A note on this clone: The read is 3 residues too short to cover the CDR3 end, so that end is filled in from the germline J gene. The V gene is TRBV11-1, the J gene TRBJ2-7; TRBD2 matches 11 bases. The trim removed 2 bases at V and 2 bases at J, leaving 2 bases unmatched. CDR1 and CDR2 (germline): SGHAT, FQDESV (reference sequence). The CDR3 is made up of 15 amino acids. CDR3 bases read: TGTGCCAGCAGCTTACTTAGCGGGGGGGCCTACGAG. Protein: CASSLLSGGAYE. The complete CDR3 reads CASSLLSGGAYEQYF. Based on the CDR3 plus reference TRBV11-1 and TRBJ2-7, the full variable domain is EAEVAQSPRYKITEKSQAVAFWCDPISGHATLYWYRQILGQGPELLVQFQDESVVDDSQLPKDRFSAERLKGVDSTLKIQPAELGDSAMYLCASSLLSGGAYEQYFGPGTRLTVT.

In regard to this clone: The CDR3 end lies 3 residues beyond the end of the read and is filled in from the germline J gene. The rearrangement joins TRBV5-1 to TRBJ2-1; 11 bases align to TRBD2. After removal of 2 bases from V and 3 bases from J, the junction contained 13 bases not matched to a gene. Germline V gives CDR1 SGHRS, CDR2 YFSETQ. CDR3 size: 19 residues. The sequenced CDR3 bases are TGCGCCAGCAGCTTACCCCCTGGGACTAGCGGATCGAACTACAATGAG. This codes for CASSLPPGTSGSNYNE. The CDR3 reads in full as CASSLPPGTSGSNYNEQFF.

CDR3 region: CASSPGDPGQGGSYEQYF. CDR3 DNA, as far as it was read: TGCGCCAGCAGCCCCGGGGATCCGGGACAGGGAGGCTCCTACGAG. The V and J genes are TRBV5-1 and TRBJ2-7, with TRBD1 matching 9 bases. Sequencing ends 3 residues short of the CDR3 end; the germline J gene provides the rest. The CDR3 runs to 18 residues. Unmatched junction bases numbered 14, after V lost 4 bases and J lost 0 bases. Germline V CDR1 and CDR2: SGHRS, YFSETQ.

Details on this clone: The read halts 3 residues ahead of the CDR3 end, with the missing end drawn from the germline J gene. The chain employs TRBV7-3 and TRBJ2-1, with 13 bases aligning to TRBD2. The J segment lost 2 bases and the V segment lost 5 bases, leaving 3 bases of the junction unmatched. Per the germline V gene, CDR1 is SGHTA and CDR2 is FQGTGA. There are 16 residues in the CDR3. The DNA read from the CDR3 is TGTGCCAGCAGCAATGGACTAGCGGGGGCCTACAATGAG. This gives the protein CASSNGLAGAYNE. In full, the CDR3 reads CASSNGLAGAYNEQFF.

Comments on this clone: The CDR3 end is not reached by the read, which stops 3 residues before it; the germline J gene fills it in. The rearrangement links TRBV19 to TRBJ2-5; TRBD2 is a possible D gene (6 bases). The germline CDR1 and CDR2 sequences are LNHDA and SQIVND (reference sequence). The CDR3 length is 13 residues. V lost 6 bases and J lost 4, with 12 bases in between. The CDR3 region is CASREAGLETQYF. The part of the CDR3 DNA that was read is TGTGCCAGTAGGGAGGCGGGATTAGAGACC.

With respect to this clone: Sequencing ends 3 residues short of the CDR3 end; the germline J gene provides the rest. This chain links TRBV18 with TRBJ2-2, with D hard to call. In germline, CDR1 is KGHSH, CDR2 LQKENI. The length of the CDR3 is 15 residues. CDR3 DNA, as far as it was read: TGTGCCAGCTCGCCCGTCAGTGGGCGCAATGAAAAG. As protein: CASSPVSGRNEK. The whole CDR3 protein reads CASSPVSGRNEKLFF.

In regard to this clone: The read ends 3 residues shy of where the CDR3 ends; the end is completed using the germline J gene. The J gene is TRBJ2-3, the V gene TRBV5-1; 13 nucleotides line up with TRBD2. CDR3 size: 16 residues. J gave up 5 bases and V 4 bases, and 7 bases lay outside the gene matches. The germline gives CDR1 SGHRS, CDR2 YFSETQ. CDR3: CASSTRLAGGVDTQYF. Partial CDR3 DNA: TGCGCCAGCAGCACCCGACTAGCGGGAGGCGTAGATACG.

Turning to this clone: The CDR3 end is not reached by the read, which stops 3 residues before it; the germline J gene fills it in. V and J are TRBV19 and TRBJ2-2; TRBD2 might be the D (6 bases). The CDR3 consists of 17 residues. V lost 7 bases and J lost 1, with 19 bases in between. Germline CDR1 reads LNHDA; CDR2 reads SQIVND (reference sequence). The CDR3 DNA, read in part, is TGTGCCAGTAACCCGGCTAGCGTTGTCATGAACACCGGGGAG. It codes for CASNPASVVMNTGE. The full CDR3 protein is CASNPASVVMNTGELFF. Using reference TRBV19 and TRBJ2-2 for the parts outside the CDR3, the full variable domain is DGGITQSPKYLFRKEGQNVTLSCEQNLNHDAMYWYRQDPGQGLRLIYYSQIVNDFQKGDIAEGYSVSREKKESFPLTVTSAQKNPTAFYLCASNPASVVMNTGELFFGEGSRLTVL.

Comment on this clone: The read ends 3 residues before the CDR3 terminus; that terminus is restored from the germline J gene. The V gene is TRBV7-2, the J gene TRBJ2-7; 9 bases are a match to TRBD2. Germline trimming cut 0 bases from V and 2 bases from J; bases unmatched to any gene: 8. CDR3 length: 17 amino acids. CDR1 is SGHTA, CDR2 FQGNSA, per germline. The CDR3 DNA, read in part, is TGTGCCAGCAGCTTAGCGCGGTCTAGCGGGGACACCTACGAG. Its translation: CASSLARSSGDTYE. The whole CDR3 reads CASSLARSSGDTYEQYF.

With respect to this clone: The DNA ends 3 residues before the CDR3 does, and the rest of the CDR3 is filled in from the germline J gene. This chain connects TRBV20-1 to TRBJ1-4, with 9 bases aligning to TRBD1. CDR3 length: 14 residues. The J segment lost 4 bases and the V segment lost 4 bases, leaving 4 bases of the junction unmatched. CDR1 is DFQATT, CDR2 SNEGSKA, per germline (reference sequence). The sequenced CDR3 bases are TGCAGTGCTACCGGGACAGGGCGTAATGAAAAA. It is translated as CSATGTGRNEK. In full, the CDR3 is CSATGTGRNEKLFF.

As to this clone: The read falls 3 residues short of the CDR3 end, and the missing part is taken from the germline J gene. The genes are TRBV18 and TRBJ1-2; 7 nucleotides line up with TRBD1. The CDR3 runs 16 residues. V gave up 3 bases and J gave up 4 bases; unmatched junction bases: 11. Germline CDR1 KGHSH, CDR2 LQKENI. CDR3 DNA, as far as it was read: TGTGCCAGCTCACCTTCCTCAAGACAGGGAGCCTATGGC. It is translated as CASSPSSRQGAYG. The CDR3 in full is CASSPSSRQGAYGYTF. Complete variable domain (other parts from reference TRBV18 and TRBJ1-2): NAGVMQNPRHLVRRRGQEARLRCSPMKGHSHVYWYRQLPEEGLKFMVYLQKENIIDESGMPKERFSAEFPKEGPSILRIQQVVRGDSAAYFCASSPSSRQGAYGYTFGSGTRLTVV.

Concerning this clone: The CDR3 extends 3 residues past the end of the read, so its final part is completed from the germline J gene. This rearrangement joins TRBV19 to TRBJ1-2; D perhaps matches TRBD1 (5 bases). CDR3 length equals 15 residues. CDR1 LNHDA and CDR2 SQIVND come from the germline V gene (reference sequence). The CDR3 sequence is CASSIVGGHQSRYTF. CDR3 bases read: TGTGCCAGTAGTATAGTAGGAGGACATCAATCTCGC.

As concerns this clone: The read ends 3 residues shy of where the CDR3 ends; the end is completed using the germline J gene. The chain recombines TRBV7-9 with TRBJ2-4; 7 bases fit TRBD2. Trimming removed 5 bases from V and 8 bases from J; junction bases left unmatched: 12. Germline CDR1 is SEHNR and CDR2 is FQNEAQ (reference sequence). The CDR3 has 15 amino acids. CDR3 amino acids: CASSKDGGGLDIQYF. The DNA read from the CDR3 is TGTGCCAGCAGCAAAGATGGGGGGGGTTTGGACATT.

With respect to this clone: The read falls 3 residues short of the CDR3 end, and the missing part is taken from the germline J gene. The chain employs TRBV5-1 and TRBJ1-2; 12 nucleotides align to TRBD1. This CDR3 is 17 amino acids long. Germline V gives CDR1 SGHRS, CDR2 YFSETQ. J gave up 4 bases and V 7 bases, and 14 bases lay outside the gene matches. The CDR3 sequence: CASGSGTGGFEIYGYTF. The part of the CDR3 DNA that was read is TGCGCCAGCGGATCCGGGACAGGGGGCTTCGAAATCTATGGC.

CDR3 DNA (partial): TGTGCCAGCAGTGACAGGGGTGGGGAGGTGGGC. Encoded protein: CASSDRGGEVG. The complete CDR3 sequence is CASSDRGGEVGAFF. The chain links TRBV6-1 to TRBJ1-1; D perhaps matches TRBD1 (6 bases). The read ends 3 residues before the CDR3 terminus; that terminus is restored from the germline J gene. This CDR3 is 14 amino acids long. Germline CDR1 reads MNHNS; CDR2 reads SASEGT.

Of note for this clone: The read ends 3 residues before the CDR3 terminus; that terminus is restored from the germline J gene. This sequence joins TRBV5-1 and TRBJ1-1, with 10 positions matching TRBD1. This CDR3 is 17 amino acids long. CDR1 is SGHRS, CDR2 YFSETQ, per germline. The DNA read from the CDR3 is TGCGCCAGCAGCTTGTTTGGGACAGGGGACTCTGAGGCCCAA. Amino acid sequence: CASSLFGTGDSEAQ. The complete CDR3 reads CASSLFGTGDSEAQAFF.

The sequenced CDR3 bases are TGTGCCTGGAGGATGGCCGGGGAGCCCTATCAGCCC. This gives the protein CAWRMAGEPYQP. The full CDR3 is CAWRMAGEPYQPQHF. V gene TRBV30 combines with J gene TRBJ1-5; no firm D call. The read gets to within 3 residues of the CDR3 end, and the germline J gene fills in the rest. CDR3 length: 15 amino acids. Trimming cost V 3 bases and J 5 bases, with 17 bases left between them. CDR1 is GTSNPN and CDR2 is SVGIG in the germline V gene (reference sequence). Using reference TRBV30 and TRBJ1-5 for the parts outside the CDR3, the full variable domain is SQTIHQWPATLVQPVGSPLSLECTVEGTSNPNLYWYRQAAGRGLQLLFYSVGIGQISSEVPQNLSASRPQDRQFILSSKKLLLSDSGFYLCAWRMAGEPYQPQHFGDGTRLSIL.

CDR3 sequence reads: CASSGGDYYTDTQYF. The CDR3 DNA, read in part, is TGTGCCAGCAGCGGGGGGGACTACTACACAGATACG. This chain connects TRBV5-4 to TRBJ2-3; 7 bases match TRBD2. Read sequence stops 3 residues before the CDR3 end, and the germline J gene provides the missing end. With V trimmed by 4 bases and J by 2 bases, 7 bases remained unmatched. The germline CDR1 and CDR2 sequences are SGHNT and YYREEE (reference sequence). The CDR3 sequence is 15 residues long.

The DNA read from the CDR3 is TGTGCCAGCAGTGAAGACAGAAACAATGAG. Its translation is CASSEDRNNE. The full CDR3 is CASSEDRNNEQFF. V gene TRBV6-1 combines with J gene TRBJ2-1, with D unclear. The read finishes 3 residues shy of the CDR3 end, and the germline J gene is used to complete it. There are 13 residues in the CDR3. Germline V CDR1 and CDR2: MNHNS, SASEGT. V dropped 1 base and J dropped 5 bases, with 6 bases sitting between them.

On this clone itself: The read terminates 3 residues ahead of where the CDR3 ends, so the germline J gene completes it. The chain has TRBV7-3 and TRBJ2-1, with 8 bases lining up with TRBD1. Germline V CDR1 and CDR2: SGHTA, FQGTGA. The CDR3 covers 15 residues. Losses at the gene ends were 5 bases for V and 3 bases for J; bases not matched to a gene: 6. CDR3: CASSQFGQGYNEQFF. Partial CDR3 DNA: TGTGCCAGCAGCCAATTCGGACAGGGCTACAATGAG.